The 26 T cell receptor beta chains below were found in one sample sequenced in a study of blood T cell repertoires in COVID-19. Sequencing was performed with immunoSEQ multiplex PCR; in TCRdb, only in-frame clones are kept and a portion is missing. The data contain approximately 46,000 clones, 82% of them singletons. Source material: peripheral blood. These receptors were taken from a woman aged 60-75 years with acute or convalescent COVID-19.

The V and J genes are TRBV12-3 or TRBV12-4 and TRBJ1-2, with 8 nucleotides matching TRBD1. The CDR3 covers 13 residues. Losses at the gene ends were 6 bases for V and 5 bases for J; bases not matched to a gene: 5. The DNA of the CDR3 is TGTGCCAGCAGGAAGACAGGGGTTTATGGCTACACCTTC. This codes for CASRKTGVYGYTF.

Written as DNA, the CDR3 is TGTGCCAGCAGTACAGGGGGCGGGAACACCGGGGAGCTGTTTTTT. It is translated as CASSTGGGNTGELFF. This chain uses TRBV6-5 with TRBJ2-2; 9 bases agree with TRBD1. After removal of 5 bases from V and 1 base from J, the junction contained 2 bases not matched to a gene. CDR3 length: 15 residues. CDR1 MNHEY and CDR2 SVGAGI come from the germline V gene.

The chain's CDR3 is CASSYHRDKFYEQYF. The CDR3, as DNA: TGTGCCAGCAGCTACCACCGGGACAAGTTCTACGAGCAGTACTTC. This chain joins TRBV11-2 and TRBJ2-7; tentative D call: TRBD1 (6 bases). The germline V gene encodes CDR1 SGHAT and CDR2 FQNNGV. This CDR3 has 15 residues. V was trimmed by 4 bases and J by 3 bases, leaving 16 bases between them.

The J gene is TRBJ2-1, the V gene TRBV5-1; 13 bases map to TRBD2. Per the germline V gene, CDR1 is SGHRS and CDR2 is YFSETQ. V dropped 4 bases and J dropped 4; count of bases not matched to a gene: 5. The CDR3 has 16 residues. CDR3 coding DNA: TGCGCCAGCAGCCCGGGACTAGCGGGAAGATACAATGAGCAGTTCTTC. This codes for CASSPGLAGRYNEQFF.

The V and J genes are TRBV12-3 or TRBV12-4 and TRBJ1-2; D is unclear. V dropped 8 bases and J dropped 8 bases, with 12 bases sitting between them. This CDR3 has 11 residues. The CDR3 bases are TGTGCCAGCGGGCCAGTGATGGGCTACACCTTC. Translating it yields CASGPVMGYTF.

Written as DNA, the CDR3 is TGTGCCTGGAGTGTGACAGGGCGGGGTGAAAAACTGTTTTTT. Translated, it gives CAWSVTGRGEKLFF. The chain joins TRBV30 to TRBJ1-4; 7 bases map to TRBD1. CDR3 length equals 14 residues. Germline values: CDR1 GTSNPN, CDR2 SVGIG (reference sequence). V trimming: 0 bases; J trimming: 7 bases; junction bases outside the gene matches: 5.

The J gene is TRBJ2-5, the V gene TRBV11-2; D is possibly TRBD2 (6 bases). This CDR3 has 15 residues. V shed 1 base and J shed 5 bases, with 14 bases lying between them. Germline loops: CDR1 SGHAT, CDR2 FQNNGV. This CDR3 is CASSLGWGGVETQYF. CDR3 DNA: TGTGCCAGCAGCTTAGGTTGGGGAGGCGTGGAGACCCAGTACTTC.

The CDR3 here is CASSRAGGSGNTIYF. The CDR3 coding sequence is TGCGCCAGCAGCCGAGCGGGGGGCTCTGGAAACACCATATATTTT. V and J are TRBV4-1 and TRBJ1-3, with D possibly TRBD1 on 5 matching bases. The CDR3 totals 15 residues. The V end lost 4 bases, the J end lost 0 bases, and 10 bases lay between the germline ends. The germline gives CDR1 MGHRA, CDR2 YSYEKL.

This clone was detected a few times. J is TRBJ2-1 and V is TRBV28; TRBD2 matches 7 bases. CDR3 length: 16 residues. Germline V gene sequence: CDR1 MDHEN, CDR2 SYDVKM. V lost 4 bases and J lost 7; bases outside the gene matches: 13. The CDR3 DNA sequence: TGTGCCAGCAGTTCACCTTCGGACCGGGGGGTTAATGAGCAGTTCTTC. This encodes CASSSPSDRGVNEQFF.

The rearrangement uses TRBV30 and TRBJ2-5, with 7 bases matching TRBD2. Germline assignment: CDR1 GTSNPN and CDR2 SVGIG (reference sequence). The trim removed 0 bases at V and 4 bases at J, leaving 11 bases unmatched. This CDR3 is 16 amino acids long. The CDR3 reads CAWSVRIKAGRETQYF. CDR3 nucleotides: TGTGCCTGGAGTGTGCGAATAAAAGCGGGAAGAGAGACCCAGTACTTC.

This clone was detected a few times. V and J are TRBV3-1 (or the pseudogene TRBV3-2) and TRBJ2-1, with D possibly matching TRBD1 (5 bases). Germline V gene data show CDR1 as LGHDT and CDR2 as YNNKEL (reference sequence). V gave up 0 bases and J gave up 6 bases, with 15 bases separating them. The CDR3 contains 16 residues. CDR3 nucleotide sequence: TGTGCCAGCAGCCAAGACCGGTCAGGGCTGTCCAATGAGCAGTTCTTC. Translating it yields CASSQDRSGLSNEQFF.

The chain employs TRBV19 and TRBJ1-4, with 11 nucleotides matching TRBD1. This CDR3 is built from 18 residues. CDR1 and CDR2 from the germline V gene are LNHDA and SQIVND (reference sequence). V lost 6 bases and J lost 6; bases outside the gene matches: 15. In DNA, the CDR3 is TGTGCCAGTAGCGGGTTGCGGACAGGGGGCGTAAGAGATGAAAAACTGTTTTTT. It is translated as CASSGLRTGGVRDEKLFF.

The rearrangement joins TRBV27 to TRBJ1-6, with no clear D. Germline CDR1 is MNHEY and CDR2 is SMNVEV (reference sequence). The CDR3 is 12 residues long. Trimming pared 5 bases from V and 7 bases from J, leaving 6 bases between. The CDR3 loop reads CASSLLNSPLHF. The CDR3, as DNA: TGTGCCAGCAGTCTCCTAAATTCACCCCTCCACTTT.

This chain uses TRBV24-1 with TRBJ1-5; TRBD1 aligns across 12 bases. This CDR3 contains 15 residues. V was pared by 7 bases and J by 6 bases, with 6 bases of the junction left unmatched. The germline CDR1 and CDR2 sequences are KGHDR and SFDVKD. DNA of the CDR3: TGTGCCACCAGCACCGGGACAGGGGGCTTTCAGCCCCAGCATTTT. This translates into CATSTGTGGFQPQHF.

The rearrangement links TRBV7-8 to TRBJ1-2; possibly TRBD1 for D (6 bases). CDR1 SGHVS and CDR2 FQNEAQ come from the germline V gene. The V and J ends lost 2 bases and 8 bases respectively, with 27 bases between them. The CDR3 length is 18 residues. The CDR3 loop is CASSLNNVSPRTQGGYTF. CDR3 coding DNA: TGTGCCAGCAGCTTAAATAACGTCTCCCCCCGGACCCAGGGGGGCTACACCTTC.

The DNA of the CDR3 is TGTGCCAGTACGGAGGCGCGGAGCTATGGCTACACCTTC. This codes for CASTEARSYGYTF. The rearrangement joins TRBV19 to TRBJ1-2; D remains ambiguous. Germline V gene data show CDR1 as LNHDA and CDR2 as SQIVND (reference sequence). The ends were cut back, 7 bases at V and 4 bases at J, with 13 bases in the middle. This CDR3 is 13 amino acids long. Drawing the rest from reference TRBV19 and TRBJ1-2, the complete variable domain is DGGITQSPKYLFRKEGQNVTLSCEQNLNHDAMYWYRQDPGQGLRLIYYSQIVNDFQKGDIAEGYSVSREKKESFPLTVTSAQKNPTAFYLCASTEARSYGYTFGSGTRLTVV.

The V call is TRBV5-4, the J call TRBJ2-7, with D perhaps TRBD1 (6 bases). Deletions cut 4 bases from V and 1 base from J, with 15 bases between. This CDR3 comprises 15 residues. Germline V gene sequence: CDR1 SGHNT, CDR2 YYREEE (reference sequence). The CDR3: CASSDRDKGSYEQYF. The DNA of the CDR3 is TGTGCCAGCAGCGACCGGGACAAGGGGTCCTACGAGCAGTACTTC.

The chain combines TRBV18 with TRBJ1-1; D remains unclear. V was shortened by 2 bases and J by 9 bases, with 13 bases between the two germline ends. Germline V CDR1 and CDR2: KGHSH, LQKENI. This CDR3 is built from 13 residues. Here the CDR3 DNA reads TGTGCCAGCTCACCAGAAAGAACAGAAAAAGCTTTCTTT. This gives the protein CASSPERTEKAFF.

The chain couples TRBV25-1 to TRBJ1-2; 9 bases fit TRBD1. Germline CDR1 and CDR2: MGHDK and SYGVNS. The CDR3 consists of 15 residues. J was trimmed by 3 bases and V by 2 bases; bases with no gene match: 4. The DNA of the CDR3 is TGTGCCAGCAGTGAACCCGGGACAGGGTACTATGGCTACACCTTC. It translates to CASSEPGTGYYGYTF.

This chain joins TRBV7-2 and TRBJ1-5; TRBD1 agrees at 7 bases. CDR3 size: 15 residues. The V gene's germline CDR1 is SGHTA and CDR2 FQGNSA. J was trimmed by 1 base and V by 0 bases; bases with no gene match: 0. CDR3 residues: CASSLAGQSNQPQHF. Here the CDR3 DNA reads TGTGCCAGCAGCTTAGCGGGACAGAGCAATCAGCCCCAGCATTTT.

In DNA, the CDR3 is TGTGCCAGTAGTACTCTCGGGGTCGGAAACACCATATATTTT. It encodes CASSTLGVGNTIYF. The chain uses TRBV19 and TRBJ1-3; D is uncertain. Germline V gene sequence: CDR1 LNHDA, CDR2 SQIVND (reference sequence). The CDR3 has 14 amino acids. V lost 4 bases to trimming and J lost 4 bases, with 11 bases between them. Full variable domain (outside the CDR3, taken from reference TRBV19 and TRBJ1-3): DGGITQSPKYLFRKEGQNVTLSCEQNLNHDAMYWYRQDPGQGLRLIYYSQIVNDFQKGDIAEGYSVSREKKESFPLTVTSAQKNPTAFYLCASSTLGVGNTIYFGEGSWLTVV.

This chain connects TRBV19 to TRBJ1-1; 7 bases agree with TRBD1. V gave up 5 bases and J gave up 1 base; unmatched junction bases: 4. The V gene's germline CDR1 is LNHDA and CDR2 SQIVND (reference sequence). This CDR3 is built from 14 residues. The CDR3 region has the DNA TGTGCCAGTAGTCGGACAGGAGCGAACACTGAAGCTTTCTTT. Encoded protein: CASSRTGANTEAFF. The full variable domain, completed using reference TRBV19 and TRBJ1-1, is DGGITQSPKYLFRKEGQNVTLSCEQNLNHDAMYWYRQDPGQGLRLIYYSQIVNDFQKGDIAEGYSVSREKKESFPLTVTSAQKNPTAFYLCASSRTGANTEAFFGQGTRLTVV.

This clone was observed a single time. V usage is TRBV4-2 and J usage is TRBJ2-1, with 9 bases matching TRBD2. The CDR3 totals 17 residues. V was pared by 0 bases and J by 7 bases, with 10 bases of the junction left unmatched. Germline lookup yields CDR1 LGHNA and CDR2 YNFKEQ. The CDR3 is CASSQDVVASGDNEQFF. The DNA of the CDR3 is TGTGCCAGCAGCCAAGATGTAGTGGCTAGCGGGGATAATGAGCAGTTCTTC.

The chain uses TRBV6-5 and TRBJ2-6; D is ambiguous. This CDR3 has 15 residues. Trimming stripped 0 bases from V and 0 bases from J, with 3 bases between. Germline V CDR1 and CDR2: MNHEY, SVGAGI. The CDR3 is CASSYSSSGANVLTF. The DNA of the CDR3 is TGTGCCAGCAGTTACTCTAGCTCTGGGGCCAACGTCCTGACTTTC.

This chain uses TRBV20-1 with TRBJ2-2; the D gene is possibly TRBD1 (6 bases). Trimming left V 3 bases short and J 1 base short, with 15 bases between. This CDR3 has 16 amino acids. The germline V gene has CDR1 DFQATT and CDR2 SNEGSKA (reference sequence). CDR3 protein: CSASLFGRGNTGELFF. The CDR3 bases are TGCAGTGCTAGTCTTTTTGGCAGGGGGAACACCGGGGAGCTGTTTTTT.

V usage is TRBV28 and J usage is TRBJ1-2; 8 positions agree with TRBD1. CDR1 and CDR2 from the germline V gene are MDHEN and SYDVKM. The CDR3 totals 14 residues. The junction had 6 bases not matched to a gene; V was cut back by 5 bases and J by 4 bases. CDR3 residues: CASSRRGQGYGYTF. The DNA for the CDR3 is TGTGCCAGCAGTCGCCGCGGACAGGGCTATGGCTACACCTTC.